What follows are 30 T cell receptor beta chains derived from one specimen sequenced in a study of CD8+ T cells in alopecia areata. As the sequencing template, cDNA was produced by extracting RNA and reverse transcribing it. Assay: immunoSEQ multiplex PCR; the TCRdb copy retains only in-frame clones and omits some. The sample has 130,000 to 150,000 clones, about 51% seen once. The sample here was CD4+ T cells sorted from blood, taken at week 0. These receptors came from a human donor with alopecia areata.

J is TRBJ2-5 and V is TRBV15; D perhaps matches TRBD2 (6 bases). The germline gives CDR1 LNHNV, CDR2 YYDKDF (reference sequence). With 4 bases removed from V and 5 bases from J, the gap between germline ends came to 23 bases. The CDR3 has 17 amino acids. The CDR3: CATSNLRSSGVLETQYF. Written as DNA, the CDR3 is TGTGCCACCAGCAACCTAAGGAGTAGCGGCGTCCTGGAGACCCAGTACTTC.

The chain combines TRBV30 with TRBJ2-1; possibly TRBD1 or TRBD2 for D (6 bases each). Trimming pared 0 bases from V and 0 bases from J, leaving 9 bases between. The CDR3 loop spans 15 amino acids. CDR1 GTSNPN and CDR2 SVGIG come from the germline V gene (reference sequence). CDR3 sequence reads: CAWSVGGSSYNEQFF. The CDR3 DNA follows: TGTGCCTGGAGTGTAGGGGGGAGCTCCTACAATGAGCAGTTCTTC. The variable domain in full, with the rest retrieved from reference TRBV30 and TRBJ2-1, is SQTIHQWPATLVQPVGSPLSLECTVEGTSNPNLYWYRQAAGRGLQLLFYSVGIGQISSEVPQNLSASRPQDRQFILSSKKLLLSDSGFYLCAWSVGGSSYNEQFFGPGTRLTVL.

V and J are TRBV6-1 and TRBJ2-6; D ambiguous. The CDR3 has 15 amino acids. V was trimmed by 6 bases and J by 2 bases, leaving 11 bases between them. In germline, CDR1 is MNHNS, CDR2 SASEGT. CDR3 in amino acids: CASRLSLAGANVLTF. The CDR3 DNA is TGTGCCAGCAGACTCAGCTTGGCTGGGGCCAACGTCCTGACTTTC.

This clone appeared a few times. The chain carries TRBV29-1 and TRBJ1-1, with D perhaps matching TRBD1 (5 bases). Per germline, CDR1 SQVTM and CDR2 ANQGSEA. The CDR3 runs 11 residues. The V gene lost 6 bases and the J gene lost 10 bases, with 15 bases spanning the gap. The CDR3 region has the DNA TGCAGCGTGACAGCCAGTGTAGGAGCTTTCTTT. It specifies CSVTASVGAFF.

The chain uses TRBV28 and TRBJ2-7; maybe TRBD2 (6 bases). V lost 6 bases to trimming and J lost 4 bases, with 19 bases between them. This CDR3 contains 15 residues. Germline V gene data show CDR1 as MDHEN and CDR2 as SYDVKM. The chain's CDR3 is CASSLYTNGGYEQYF. The CDR3 DNA reads TGTGCCAGCAGCCTATACACCAATGGGGGGTACGAGCAGTACTTC.

This chain links TRBV27 with TRBJ2-4; D gene uncertain. V lost 0 bases and J lost 5, with 14 bases in between. The CDR3 runs to 16 residues. Germline CDR1 and CDR2: MNHEY and SMNVEV (reference sequence). CDR3 sequence (DNA): TGTGCCAGCAGTTTATCTCCGAGATTAAACGAAAACATTCAGTACTTC. Translated: CASSLSPRLNENIQYF.

The chain has TRBV10-3 and TRBJ2-3; tentatively, D is TRBD2 (6 bases). Trimming shortened V by 4 bases and J by 4 bases, and 15 bases separated the two germline ends. Germline V lookup: CDR1 ENHRY, CDR2 SYGVKD. The CDR3 has 15 amino acids. CDR3 sequence: CAISGGGGESDTQYF. CDR3 DNA: TGTGCCATCAGTGGAGGCGGAGGGGAATCAGATACGCAGTATTTT.

The rearrangement links TRBV18 to TRBJ2-1; D gene uncertain. CDR3 size: 12 residues. The germline gives CDR1 KGHSH, CDR2 LQKENI. Trimming left V 0 bases short and J 4 bases short, with 1 base between. CDR3 sequence reads: CASSPPYNEQFF. In nucleotides, the CDR3 is TGTGCCAGCTCACCACCGTACAATGAGCAGTTCTTC.

This CDR3 is CASNPRGVYEQYF. The CDR3 DNA reads as TGTGCCAGCAACCCGCGGGGGGTTTACGAGCAGTACTTC. This chain connects TRBV6-6 to TRBJ2-7, with TRBD2 matching over 8 bases. Unmatched junction bases numbered 6, after V lost 7 bases and J lost 4 bases. In germline, CDR1 is MNHNY, CDR2 SVGAGI (reference sequence). This CDR3 has 13 residues.

J is TRBJ2-7 and V is TRBV11-2; 7 bases are a match to TRBD1. Germline loops: CDR1 SGHAT, CDR2 FQNNGV. This CDR3 has 14 residues. J was trimmed by 3 bases and V by 5 bases; bases with no gene match: 7. The CDR3 DNA sequence: TGTGCCAGCAGCCATCCGGGACAGAACTACGAGCAGTACTTC. Amino acid sequence: CASSHPGQNYEQYF.

This clone has more than one count but fewer than ten. The chain is built from TRBV30 and TRBJ2-7; TRBD2 might be the D (6 bases). The V gene's germline CDR1 is GTSNPN and CDR2 SVGIG (reference sequence). The CDR3 is made up of 12 amino acids. The V and J ends lost 3 bases and 12 bases respectively, with 18 bases between them. The CDR3 DNA reads TGTGCCTGGAGCGCGTCGGGGGATATAGCGTACTTC. Amino acid sequence: CAWSASGDIAYF.

The sample holds a few counts of this clone. V gene TRBV7-9 combines with J gene TRBJ2-5; 7 bases fit TRBD1. Trimming cost V 8 bases and J 10 bases; bases outside gene matches: 4. This CDR3 is 10 amino acids long. In germline, CDR1 is SEHNR, CDR2 FQNEAQ (reference sequence). CDR3 DNA: TGTGCCAGCGGGGACAGTGACCAGTACTTC. Translating it yields CASGDSDQYF. Complete variable domain (other parts from reference TRBV7-9 and TRBJ2-5): DTGVSQNPRHKITKRGQNVTFRCDPISEHNRLYWYRQTLGQGPEFLTYFQNEAQLEKSRLLSDRFSAERPKGSFSTLEIQRTEQGDSAMYLCASGDSDQYFGPGTRLLVL.

The V call is TRBV6-1, the J call TRBJ1-3, with a weak D call TRBD1 (6 bases). The ends were cut back, 8 bases at V and 7 bases at J, with 18 bases in the middle. The CDR3 spans 14 residues. The germline CDR1 and CDR2 sequences are MNHNS and SASEGT. This CDR3 is CASLAGGESNTIYF. CDR3 DNA: TGTGCCAGCTTGGCGGGGGGCGAGTCGAACACCATATATTTT.

This clone has just a few counts. The chain joins TRBV7-8 to TRBJ2-7; 7 nucleotides match TRBD1. The CDR3 contains 15 residues. V trimming: 4 bases; J trimming: 1 base; junction bases outside the gene matches: 7. Germline V gene data show CDR1 as SGHVS and CDR2 as FQNEAQ. CDR3 nucleotide sequence: TGTGCCAGCAGCTGGGCCCCGGACAGGTCCTACGAGCAGTACTTC. It yields the protein CASSWAPDRSYEQYF.

The sample holds a few counts of this clone. V usage is TRBV15 and J usage is TRBJ2-5; D gene uncertain. The CDR3 has 15 residues. V dropped 0 bases and J dropped 9 bases, with 17 bases sitting between them. Germline assignment: CDR1 LNHNV and CDR2 YYDKDF (reference sequence). The CDR3 spells CATSRDRNLGVSQYF. DNA of the CDR3: TGTGCCACCAGCAGAGATCGCAACTTAGGTGTTTCCCAGTACTTC.

This clone showed up just a few times. The chain has TRBV5-4 and TRBJ2-5; 12 bases fit TRBD2. The germline gives CDR1 SGHNT, CDR2 YYREEE (reference sequence). The J segment lost 4 bases and the V segment lost 0 bases, leaving 7 bases of the junction unmatched. The CDR3 consists of 17 residues. The CDR3: CASSLAPASGRGETQYF. CDR3 coding DNA: TGTGCCAGCAGCTTGGCCCCGGCTAGCGGGAGGGGAGAGACCCAGTACTTC.

The chain recombines TRBV2 with TRBJ2-7, with 7 nucleotides matching TRBD1. Trimming took 6 bases from V and 0 from J; bases not matched to a gene: 5. The CDR3 is 14 residues long. CDR1 and CDR2 (germline): SNHLY, FYNNEI. CDR3 nucleotide sequence: TGTGCCAGCAGGAAGACAGGGTCCTCCTACGAGCAGTACTTC. Translated, it gives CASRKTGSSYEQYF.

This clone has more than one count but fewer than ten. The chain recombines TRBV30 with TRBJ1-2; D perhaps matches TRBD1 (6 bases). There are 14 residues in the CDR3. Trimming removed 0 bases at V and 1 base at J, with 9 bases between. Germline V lookup: CDR1 GTSNPN, CDR2 SVGIG (reference sequence). The CDR3 nucleotides read TGTGCCTGGAGTGTAAGGACAGTTAACTATGGCTACACCTTC. Its translation: CAWSVRTVNYGYTF.

The V gene is TRBV29-1, the J gene TRBJ2-2; the D gene could be TRBD1 or TRBD2 (5 bases each). The CDR3 has 11 residues. Between the trimmed V and J ends, which lost 7 bases and 6 bases, there was a span of 9 bases. Germline V lookup: CDR1 SQVTM, CDR2 ANQGSEA. The CDR3 reads CSAVGAGELFF. CDR3 nucleotides: TGCAGCGCCGTGGGGGCCGGGGAGCTGTTTTTT.

The gene calls are TRBV29-1 and TRBJ2-2, with D possibly being TRBD1 (5 bases). The CDR3 consists of 13 residues. CDR1 is SQVTM and CDR2 is ANQGSEA in the germline V gene. V lost 6 bases, J lost 3 bases, and 11 bases lay in between. CDR3: CSVDQGHTGELFF. The CDR3 coding sequence is TGCAGCGTGGACCAGGGCCACACCGGGGAGCTGTTTTTT.

This chain uses TRBV10-3 with TRBJ2-1, with 9 bases matching TRBD2. The germline CDR1 and CDR2 sequences are ENHRY and SYGVKD. The CDR3 has 16 amino acids. After removal of 2 bases from V and 7 bases from J, the junction contained 9 bases not matched to a gene. CDR3 in amino acids: CAISEISGTSNNEQFF. The CDR3 region has the DNA TGTGCCATCAGTGAGATTTCCGGGACTAGCAATAATGAGCAGTTCTTC.

The chain has TRBV27 and TRBJ2-5; 9 bases align to TRBD2. The CDR3 spans 17 residues. J gave up 5 bases and V 3 bases, and 13 bases lay outside the gene matches. The germline V gene has CDR1 MNHEY and CDR2 SMNVEV (reference sequence). The CDR3 DNA follows: TGTGCCAGCAGTTTTACCTTTTTAGCGGGAGTCCCGGAGACCCAGTACTTC. It translates to CASSFTFLAGVPETQYF.

V is TRBV7-3 and J is TRBJ2-5, with D perhaps TRBD2 (5 bases). Germline assignment: CDR1 SGHTA and CDR2 FQGTGA. V lost 1 base and J lost 5, with 8 bases in between. The CDR3 length is 13 residues. CDR3 sequence reads: CASSLRGRETQYF. CDR3 nucleotides: TGTGCCAGCAGCTTAAGAGGGCGCGAGACCCAGTACTTC.

The rearrangement uses TRBV11-2 and TRBJ2-7, with D perhaps matching TRBD2 (5 bases). The germline V gene has CDR1 SGHAT and CDR2 FQNNGV. Trimming removed 4 bases at V and 5 bases at J, with 18 bases between. CDR3 length equals 15 residues. CDR3 bases: TGTGCCAGCAGCTCTCAGCGGACGGCCTGGGACGAGCAGTACTTC. This encodes CASSSQRTAWDEQYF.

A single count supports this clone. The chain joins TRBV23-1 to TRBJ2-1; 10 nucleotides line up with TRBD2. TRBV23-1 is treated as an ORF (open reading frame) with a function not yet certain. The CDR3 sequence is 19 residues long. Germline trimming cut 2 bases from V and 7 bases from J; bases unmatched to any gene: 17. CDR3: CASSQPRKRTSGRGNEQFF. Written as DNA, the CDR3 is TGCGCCAGCAGTCAACCTCGGAAAAGGACTAGCGGCAGGGGAAATGAGCAGTTCTTC.

The chain is built from TRBV6-5 and TRBJ2-7; 8 nucleotides match TRBD2. CDR1 and CDR2 (germline): MNHEY, SVGAGI. CDR3 size: 13 residues. The V and J ends lost 6 bases and 3 bases, in that order; junction bases with no gene match: 4. The CDR3 nucleotides read TGTGCCAGCAGAACTAGCGGAGGCTACGAGCAGTACTTC. This translates into CASRTSGGYEQYF.

The chain recombines TRBV18 with TRBJ2-1, with 9 nucleotides matching TRBD1. V shed 0 bases, J shed 6 bases, and the junction held 6 bases outside the gene matches. Germline CDR1 reads KGHSH; CDR2 reads LQKENI. This CDR3 region has 16 residues. The CDR3 reads CASSPPLGQGANEQFF. The CDR3 bases are TGTGCCAGCTCACCACCGTTGGGACAGGGTGCCAATGAGCAGTTCTTC.

The gene calls are TRBV2 and TRBJ2-4; D unclear. CDR1 SNHLY and CDR2 FYNNEI come from the germline V gene. V was trimmed by 4 bases and J by 9 bases, leaving 16 bases between them. The CDR3 covers 14 residues. CDR3 protein: CASSVDNPAAIQYF. CDR3 DNA: TGTGCCAGCAGTGTAGATAATCCGGCGGCCATTCAGTACTTC.

This clone was detected only a few times. V gene TRBV27 combines with J gene TRBJ2-7; D is perhaps TRBD1 (6 bases). CDR1 and CDR2 from the germline V gene are MNHEY and SMNVEV (reference sequence). Trimming shortened V by 5 bases and J by 7 bases, and 18 bases separated the two germline ends. The CDR3 covers 14 residues. In nucleotides, the CDR3 is TGTGCCAGCAGTGTACTTTGGGACAAGGGGGAGCAGTACTTC. It specifies CASSVLWDKGEQYF.

The CDR3 nucleotides read TGCGCCAGCAACCCCGAACCTCTCAGGTCCACCTACGAGCAGTACTTC. As protein: CASNPEPLRSTYEQYF. The gene calls are TRBV5-1 and TRBJ2-7; D remains ambiguous. Trimming left V 6 bases short and J 2 bases short, with 21 bases between. Germline values: CDR1 SGHRS, CDR2 YFSETQ. This CDR3 comprises 16 residues.